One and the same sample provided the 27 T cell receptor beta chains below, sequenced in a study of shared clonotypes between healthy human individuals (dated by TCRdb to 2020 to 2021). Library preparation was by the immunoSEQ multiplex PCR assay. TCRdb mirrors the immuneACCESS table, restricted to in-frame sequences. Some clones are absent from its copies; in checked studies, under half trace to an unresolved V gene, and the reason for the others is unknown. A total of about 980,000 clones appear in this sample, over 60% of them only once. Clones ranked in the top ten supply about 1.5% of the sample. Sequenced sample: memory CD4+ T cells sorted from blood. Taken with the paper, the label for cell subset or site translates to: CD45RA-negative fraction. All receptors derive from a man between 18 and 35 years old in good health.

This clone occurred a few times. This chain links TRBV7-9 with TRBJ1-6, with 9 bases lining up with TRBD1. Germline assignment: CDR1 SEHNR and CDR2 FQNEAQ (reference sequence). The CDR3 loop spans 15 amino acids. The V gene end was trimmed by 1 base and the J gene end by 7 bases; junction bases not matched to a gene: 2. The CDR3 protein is CASSLGDRANSPLHF. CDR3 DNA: TGTGCCAGCAGCTTAGGGGACAGGGCCAATTCACCCCTCCACTTT.

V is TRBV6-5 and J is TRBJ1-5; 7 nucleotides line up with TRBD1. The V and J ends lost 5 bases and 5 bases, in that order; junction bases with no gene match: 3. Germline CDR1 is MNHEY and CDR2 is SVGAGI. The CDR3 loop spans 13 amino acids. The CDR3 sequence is CASSRDRYQPQHF. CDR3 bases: TGTGCCAGCAGTCGGGACAGATATCAGCCCCAGCATTTT.

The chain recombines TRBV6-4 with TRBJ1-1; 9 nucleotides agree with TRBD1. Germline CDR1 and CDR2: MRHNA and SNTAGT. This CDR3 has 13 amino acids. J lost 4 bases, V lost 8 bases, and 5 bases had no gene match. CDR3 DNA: TGTGCCAGCGTTAGACAGGGGGGCACTGAAGCTTTCTTT. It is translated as CASVRQGGTEAFF.

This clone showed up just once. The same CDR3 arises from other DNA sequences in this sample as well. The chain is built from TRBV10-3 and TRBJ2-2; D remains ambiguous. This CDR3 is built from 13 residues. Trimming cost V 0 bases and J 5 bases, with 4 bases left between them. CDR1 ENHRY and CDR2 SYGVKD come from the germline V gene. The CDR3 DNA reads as TGTGCCATCAGTGAGTCAGGGACCGGGGAGCTGTTTTTT. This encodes CAISESGTGELFF.

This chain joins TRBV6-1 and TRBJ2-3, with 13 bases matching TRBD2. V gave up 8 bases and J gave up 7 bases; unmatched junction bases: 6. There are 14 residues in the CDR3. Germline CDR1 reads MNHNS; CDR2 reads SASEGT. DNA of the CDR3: TGTGCCAGCGGGACTAGCGGGATCCCGTATACGCAGTATTTT. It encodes CASGTSGIPYTQYF.

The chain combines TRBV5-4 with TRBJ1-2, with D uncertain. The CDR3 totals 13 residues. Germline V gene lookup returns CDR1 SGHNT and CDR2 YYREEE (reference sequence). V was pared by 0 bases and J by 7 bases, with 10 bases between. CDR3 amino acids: CASSLALVAGYTF. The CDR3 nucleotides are TGTGCCAGCAGCTTGGCCCTAGTAGCTGGCTACACCTTC.

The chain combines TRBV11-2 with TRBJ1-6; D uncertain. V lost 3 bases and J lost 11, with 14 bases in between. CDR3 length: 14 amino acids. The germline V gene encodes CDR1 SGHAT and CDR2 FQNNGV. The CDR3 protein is CASSLESRLTPLHF. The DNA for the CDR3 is TGTGCCAGCAGCTTGGAATCACGGCTCACACCCCTCCACTTT.

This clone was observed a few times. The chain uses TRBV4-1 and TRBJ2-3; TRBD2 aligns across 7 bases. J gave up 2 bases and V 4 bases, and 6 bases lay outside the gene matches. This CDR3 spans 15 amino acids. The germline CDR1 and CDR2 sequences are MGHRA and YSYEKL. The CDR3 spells CASSPASGFTDTQYF. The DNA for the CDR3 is TGCGCCAGCAGCCCCGCTAGCGGTTTCACAGATACGCAGTATTTT.

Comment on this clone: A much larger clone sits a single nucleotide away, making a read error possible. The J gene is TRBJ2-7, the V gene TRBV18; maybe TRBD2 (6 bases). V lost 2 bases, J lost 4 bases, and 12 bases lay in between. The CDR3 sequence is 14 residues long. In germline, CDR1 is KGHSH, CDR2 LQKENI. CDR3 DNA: TGTGCCAGCTCACCAGTCGGGGGTGGTTACGAGCAGTACTTC. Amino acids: CASSPVGGGYEQYF.

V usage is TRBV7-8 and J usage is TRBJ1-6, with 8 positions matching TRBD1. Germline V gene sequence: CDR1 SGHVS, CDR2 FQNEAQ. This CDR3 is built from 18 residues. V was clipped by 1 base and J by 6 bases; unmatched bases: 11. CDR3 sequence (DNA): TGTGCCAGCAGCTTAGGTGTAGGGGAGACAGGGGCTAATTCACCCCTCCACTTT. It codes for CASSLGVGETGANSPLHF.

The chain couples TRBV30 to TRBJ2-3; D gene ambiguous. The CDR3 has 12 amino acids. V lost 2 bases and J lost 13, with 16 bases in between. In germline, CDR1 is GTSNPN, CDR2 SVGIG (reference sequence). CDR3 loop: CAWSLSGPLKYF. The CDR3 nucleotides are TGTGCCTGGAGTCTGTCCGGGCCACTCAAGTATTTT.

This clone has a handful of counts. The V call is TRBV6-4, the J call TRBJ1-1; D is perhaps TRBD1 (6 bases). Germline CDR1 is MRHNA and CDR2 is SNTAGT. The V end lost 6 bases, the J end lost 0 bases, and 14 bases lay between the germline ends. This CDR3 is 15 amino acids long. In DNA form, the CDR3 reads TGTGCCAGCAGACCGACAGGACCCATGAACACTGAAGCTTTCTTT. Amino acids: CASRPTGPMNTEAFF.

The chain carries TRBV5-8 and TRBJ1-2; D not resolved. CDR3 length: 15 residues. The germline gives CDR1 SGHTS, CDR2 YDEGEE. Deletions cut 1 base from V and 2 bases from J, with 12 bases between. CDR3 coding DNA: TGTGCCAGCAGCTTGCGGCCAAGTACGAACTATGGCTACACCTTC. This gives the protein CASSLRPSTNYGYTF.

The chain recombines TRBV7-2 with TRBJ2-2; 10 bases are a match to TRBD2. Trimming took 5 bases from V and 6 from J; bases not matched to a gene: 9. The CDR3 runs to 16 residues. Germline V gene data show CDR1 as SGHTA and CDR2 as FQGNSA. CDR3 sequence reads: CASSKMLAGVAGELFF. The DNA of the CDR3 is TGTGCCAGCAGCAAAATGCTAGCGGGAGTGGCCGGGGAGCTGTTTTTT.

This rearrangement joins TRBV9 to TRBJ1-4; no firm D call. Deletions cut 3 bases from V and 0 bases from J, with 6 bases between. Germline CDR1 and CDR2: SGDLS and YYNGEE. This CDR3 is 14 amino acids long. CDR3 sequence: CASSASATNEKLFF. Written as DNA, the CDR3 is TGTGCCAGCAGCGCCAGTGCAACTAATGAAAAACTGTTTTTT.

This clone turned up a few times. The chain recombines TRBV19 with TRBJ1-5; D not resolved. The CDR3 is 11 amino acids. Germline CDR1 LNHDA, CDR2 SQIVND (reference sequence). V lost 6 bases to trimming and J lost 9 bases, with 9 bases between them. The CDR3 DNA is TGTGCCAGTAGCGCCCTAGGGCCCCAGCATTTT. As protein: CASSALGPQHF.

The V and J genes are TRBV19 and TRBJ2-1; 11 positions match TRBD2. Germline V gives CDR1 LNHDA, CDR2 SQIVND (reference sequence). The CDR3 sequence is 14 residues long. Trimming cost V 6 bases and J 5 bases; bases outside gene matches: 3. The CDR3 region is CASRPTSGDNEQFF. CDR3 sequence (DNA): TGTGCCAGTAGACCGACTAGCGGGGACAATGAGCAGTTCTTC.

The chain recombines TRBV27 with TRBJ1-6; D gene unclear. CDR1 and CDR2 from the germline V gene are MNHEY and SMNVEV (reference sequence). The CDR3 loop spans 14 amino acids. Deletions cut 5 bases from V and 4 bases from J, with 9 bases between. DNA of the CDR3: TGTGCCAGCAGTGAATGGGCTTATAATTCACCCCTCCACTTT. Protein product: CASSEWAYNSPLHF.

The DNA for the CDR3 is TGTGCCAGCAGAAAGGGGACAGGGGGCTACGAGCAGTACTTC. Protein sequence: CASRKGTGGYEQYF. The gene calls are TRBV25-1 and TRBJ2-7; 11 bases line up with TRBD1. The CDR3 is 14 residues long. V was clipped by 6 bases and J by 3 bases; unmatched bases: 4. CDR1 MGHDK and CDR2 SYGVNS come from the germline V gene.

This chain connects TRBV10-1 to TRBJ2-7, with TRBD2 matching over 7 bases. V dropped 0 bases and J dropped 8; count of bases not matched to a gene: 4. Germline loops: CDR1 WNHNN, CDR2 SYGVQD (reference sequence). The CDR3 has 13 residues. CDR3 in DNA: TGCGCCAGCAGTGAGTCGGGGACTACAAAGCAGTACTTC. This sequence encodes CASSESGTTKQYF.

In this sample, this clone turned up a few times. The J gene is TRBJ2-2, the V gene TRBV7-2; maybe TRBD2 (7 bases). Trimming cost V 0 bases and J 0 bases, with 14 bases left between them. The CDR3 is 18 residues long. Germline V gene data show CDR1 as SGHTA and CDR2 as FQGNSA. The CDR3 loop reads CASSLAPSGGANTGELFF. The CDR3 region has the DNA TGTGCCAGCAGCTTAGCGCCATCGGGGGGCGCGAACACCGGGGAGCTGTTTTTT. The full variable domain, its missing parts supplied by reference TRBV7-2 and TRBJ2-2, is GAGVSQSPSNKVTEKGKDVELRCDPISGHTALYWYRQSLGQGLEFLIYFQGNSAPDKSGLPSDRFSAERTGGSVSTLTIQRTQQEDSAVYLCASSLAPSGGANTGELFFGEGSRLTVL.

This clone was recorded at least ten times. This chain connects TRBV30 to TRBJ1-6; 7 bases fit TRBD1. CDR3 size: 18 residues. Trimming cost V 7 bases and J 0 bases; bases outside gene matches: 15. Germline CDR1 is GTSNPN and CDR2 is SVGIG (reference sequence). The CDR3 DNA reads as TGTGCCTCTAGGAGGGGCCAGGGGGACTACTCCTATAATTCACCCCTCCACTTT. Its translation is CASRRGQGDYSYNSPLHF. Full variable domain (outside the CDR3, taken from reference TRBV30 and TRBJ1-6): SQTIHQWPATLVQPVGSPLSLECTVEGTSNPNLYWYRQAAGRGLQLLFYSVGIGQISSEVPQNLSASRPQDRQFILSSKKLLLSDSGFYLCASRRGQGDYSYNSPLHFGNGTRLTVT.

In DNA form, the CDR3 reads TGTGCCAGTAGGAGACAGGACCCAGGGGATACGCAGTATTTT. It translates to CASRRQDPGDTQYF. V usage is TRBV19 and J usage is TRBJ2-3; D is perhaps TRBD1 (6 bases). CDR3 length: 14 residues. The V gene lost 6 bases and the J gene lost 6 bases, with 16 bases spanning the gap. Germline CDR1 and CDR2: LNHDA and SQIVND (reference sequence).

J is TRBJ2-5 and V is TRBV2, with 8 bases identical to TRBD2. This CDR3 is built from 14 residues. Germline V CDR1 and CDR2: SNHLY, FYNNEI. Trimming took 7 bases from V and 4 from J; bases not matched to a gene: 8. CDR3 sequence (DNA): TGTGCCAGCACCGGGGACGCGGGGGGAGAGACCCAGTACTTC. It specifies CASTGDAGGETQYF. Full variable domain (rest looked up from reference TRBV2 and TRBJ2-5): EPEVTQTPSHQVTQMGQEVILRCVPISNHLYFYWYRQILGQKVEFLVSFYNNEISEKSEIFDDQFSVERPDGSNFTLKIRSTKLEDSAMYFCASTGDAGGETQYFGPGTRLLVL.

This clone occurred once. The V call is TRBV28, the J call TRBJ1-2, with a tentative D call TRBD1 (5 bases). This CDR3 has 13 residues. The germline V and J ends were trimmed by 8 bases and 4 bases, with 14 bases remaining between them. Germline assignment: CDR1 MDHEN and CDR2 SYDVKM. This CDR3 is CASGSLTVYGYTF. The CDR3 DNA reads TGTGCCAGCGGGTCTTTGACAGTCTATGGCTACACCTTC.

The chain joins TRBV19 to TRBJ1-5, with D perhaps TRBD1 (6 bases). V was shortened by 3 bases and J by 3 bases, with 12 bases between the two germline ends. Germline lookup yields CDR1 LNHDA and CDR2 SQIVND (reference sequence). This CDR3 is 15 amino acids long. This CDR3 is CASSMRTDPNQPQHF. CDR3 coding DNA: TGTGCCAGTAGTATGAGGACAGACCCCAATCAGCCCCAGCATTTT. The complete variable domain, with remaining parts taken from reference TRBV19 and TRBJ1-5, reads DGGITQSPKYLFRKEGQNVTLSCEQNLNHDAMYWYRQDPGQGLRLIYYSQIVNDFQKGDIAEGYSVSREKKESFPLTVTSAQKNPTAFYLCASSMRTDPNQPQHFGDGTRLSIL.

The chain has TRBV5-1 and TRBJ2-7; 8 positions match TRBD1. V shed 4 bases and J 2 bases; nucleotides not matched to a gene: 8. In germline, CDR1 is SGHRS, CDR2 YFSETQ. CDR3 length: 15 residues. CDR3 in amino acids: CASSRDRGPTYEQYF. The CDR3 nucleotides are TGCGCCAGCAGCCGAGACAGGGGCCCAACCTACGAGCAGTACTTC.